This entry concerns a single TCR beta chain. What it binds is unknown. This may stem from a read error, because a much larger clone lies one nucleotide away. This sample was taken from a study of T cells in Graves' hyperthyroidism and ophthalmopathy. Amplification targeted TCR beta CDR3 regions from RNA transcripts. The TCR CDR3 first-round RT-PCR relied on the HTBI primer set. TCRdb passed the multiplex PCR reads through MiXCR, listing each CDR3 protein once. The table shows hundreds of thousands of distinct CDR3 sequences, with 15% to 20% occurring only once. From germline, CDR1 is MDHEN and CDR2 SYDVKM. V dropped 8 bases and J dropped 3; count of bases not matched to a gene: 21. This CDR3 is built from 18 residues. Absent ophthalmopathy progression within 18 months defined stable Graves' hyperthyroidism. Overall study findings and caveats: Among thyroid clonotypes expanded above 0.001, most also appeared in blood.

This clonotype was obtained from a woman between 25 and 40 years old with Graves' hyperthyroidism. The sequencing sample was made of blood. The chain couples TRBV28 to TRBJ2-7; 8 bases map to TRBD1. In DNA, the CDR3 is TGTGCCAGCGGTCCCGACCGACTACCGGGACAGGAGTTCTACGAGCAGTACTTC. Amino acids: CASGPDRLPGQEFYEQYF.